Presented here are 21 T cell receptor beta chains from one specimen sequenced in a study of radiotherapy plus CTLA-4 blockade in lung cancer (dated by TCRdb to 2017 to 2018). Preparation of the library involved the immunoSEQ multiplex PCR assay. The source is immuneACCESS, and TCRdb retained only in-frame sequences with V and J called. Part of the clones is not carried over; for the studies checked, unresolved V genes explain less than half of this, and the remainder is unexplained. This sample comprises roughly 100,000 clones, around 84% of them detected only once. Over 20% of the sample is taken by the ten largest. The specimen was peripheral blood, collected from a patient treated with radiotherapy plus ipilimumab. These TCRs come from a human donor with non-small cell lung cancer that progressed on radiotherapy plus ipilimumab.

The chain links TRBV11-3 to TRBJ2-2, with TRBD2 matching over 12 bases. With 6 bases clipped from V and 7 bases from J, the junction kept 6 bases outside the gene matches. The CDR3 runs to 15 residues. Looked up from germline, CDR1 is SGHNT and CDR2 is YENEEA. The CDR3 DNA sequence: TGTGCCAGCAGTGGACCGGGACTAGCGGGCGGGGAGCTGTTTTTT. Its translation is CASSGPGLAGGELFF. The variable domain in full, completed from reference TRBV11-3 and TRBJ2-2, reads EAGVVQSPRYKIIEKKQPVAFWCNPISGHNTLYWYLQNLGQGPELLIRYENEEAVDDSQLPKDRFSAERLKGVDSTLKIQPAELGDSAVYLCASSGPGLAGGELFFGEGSRLTVL.

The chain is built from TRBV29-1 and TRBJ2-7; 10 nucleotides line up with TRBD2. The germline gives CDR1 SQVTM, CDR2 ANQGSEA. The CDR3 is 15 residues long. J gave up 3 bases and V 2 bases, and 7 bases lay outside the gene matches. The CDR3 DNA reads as TGCAGCGTTGAAAGTCCTAGCGGGAGCCACTACGAGCAGTACGTC. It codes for CSVESPSGSHYEQYV.

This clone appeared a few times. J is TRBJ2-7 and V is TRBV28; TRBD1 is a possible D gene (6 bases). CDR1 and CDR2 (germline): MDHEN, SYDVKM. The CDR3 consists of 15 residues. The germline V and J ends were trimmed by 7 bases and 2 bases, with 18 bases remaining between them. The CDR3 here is CASTQGQGKAYEQYV. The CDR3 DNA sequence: TGTGCCAGCACCCAGGGGCAGGGGAAAGCCTACGAGCAGTACGTC.

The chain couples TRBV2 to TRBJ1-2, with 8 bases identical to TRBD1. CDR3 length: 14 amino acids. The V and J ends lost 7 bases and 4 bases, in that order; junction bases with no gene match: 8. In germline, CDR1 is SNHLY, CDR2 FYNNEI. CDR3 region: CASTLTGGGYGYTF. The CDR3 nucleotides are TGTGCCAGCACGTTAACAGGGGGTGGCTATGGCTACACCTTC.

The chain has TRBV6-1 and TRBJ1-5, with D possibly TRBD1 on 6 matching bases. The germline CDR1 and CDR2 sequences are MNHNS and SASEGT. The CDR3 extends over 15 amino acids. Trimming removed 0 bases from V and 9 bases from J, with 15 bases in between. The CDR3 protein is CASSEAWQGLWPQHF. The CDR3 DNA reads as TGTGCCAGCAGTGAAGCGTGGCAGGGGCTTTGGCCCCAGCATTTT.

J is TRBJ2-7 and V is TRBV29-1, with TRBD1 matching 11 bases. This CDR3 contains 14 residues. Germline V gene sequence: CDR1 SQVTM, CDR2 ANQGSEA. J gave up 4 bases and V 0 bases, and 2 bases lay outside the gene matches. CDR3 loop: CSVEDGTGGYEQYF. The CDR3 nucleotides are TGCAGCGTTGAAGATGGGACAGGGGGTTACGAGCAGTACTTC.

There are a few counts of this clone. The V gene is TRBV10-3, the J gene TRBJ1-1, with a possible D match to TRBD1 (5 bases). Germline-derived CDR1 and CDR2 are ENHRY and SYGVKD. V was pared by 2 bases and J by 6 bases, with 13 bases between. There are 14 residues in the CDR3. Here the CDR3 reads CAISEARGGAEAFF. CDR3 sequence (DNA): TGTGCCATCAGTGAGGCTAGAGGAGGGGCTGAAGCTTTCTTT.

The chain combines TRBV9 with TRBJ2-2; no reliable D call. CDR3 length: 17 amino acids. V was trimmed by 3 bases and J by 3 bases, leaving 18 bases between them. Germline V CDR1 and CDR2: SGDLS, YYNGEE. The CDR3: CASSGLVGVADTGELFF. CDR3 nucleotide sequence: TGTGCCAGCAGCGGCCTGGTTGGGGTTGCCGACACCGGGGAGCTGTTTTTT.

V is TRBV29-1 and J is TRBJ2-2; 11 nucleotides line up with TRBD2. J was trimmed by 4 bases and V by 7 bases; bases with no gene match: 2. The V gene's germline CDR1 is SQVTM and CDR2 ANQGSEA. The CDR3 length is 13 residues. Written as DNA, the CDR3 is TGCAGCGCGGGGACTAGCGGCACCGGGGAGCTGTTTTTT. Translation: CSAGTSGTGELFF.

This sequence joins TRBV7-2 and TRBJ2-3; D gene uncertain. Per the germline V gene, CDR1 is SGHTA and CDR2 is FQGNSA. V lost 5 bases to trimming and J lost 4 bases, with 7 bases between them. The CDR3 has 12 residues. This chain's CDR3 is CASSDPPDTQYF. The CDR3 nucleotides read TGTGCCAGCAGCGACCCCCCAGATACGCAGTATTTT.

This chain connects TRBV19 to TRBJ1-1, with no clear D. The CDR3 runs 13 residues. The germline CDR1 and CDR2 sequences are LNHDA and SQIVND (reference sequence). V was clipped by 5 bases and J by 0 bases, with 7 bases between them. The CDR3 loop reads CASSPRMNTEAFF. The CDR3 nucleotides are TGTGCCAGTAGTCCCCGTATGAACACTGAAGCTTTCTTT.

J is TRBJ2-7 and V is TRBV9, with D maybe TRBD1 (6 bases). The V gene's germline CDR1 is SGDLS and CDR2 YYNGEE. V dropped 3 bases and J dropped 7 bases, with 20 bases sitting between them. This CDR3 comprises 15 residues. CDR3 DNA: TGTGCCAGCAGCGGGGGTCTGGGGGCGCAACGGGAGCAGTACTTC. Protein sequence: CASSGGLGAQREQYF.

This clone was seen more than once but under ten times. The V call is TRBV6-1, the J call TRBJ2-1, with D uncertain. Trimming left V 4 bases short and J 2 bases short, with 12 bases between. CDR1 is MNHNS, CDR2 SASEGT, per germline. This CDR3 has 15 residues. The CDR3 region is CASSVEQQTYNEQFF. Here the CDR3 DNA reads TGTGCCAGCAGTGTAGAACAGCAGACCTACAATGAGCAGTTCTTC.

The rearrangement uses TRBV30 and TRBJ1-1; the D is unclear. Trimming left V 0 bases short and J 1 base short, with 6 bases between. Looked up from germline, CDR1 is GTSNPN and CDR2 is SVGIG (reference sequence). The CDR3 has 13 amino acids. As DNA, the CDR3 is TGTGCCTGGAGTGTAGAGGGGAACACTGAAGCTTTCTTT. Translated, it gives CAWSVEGNTEAFF.

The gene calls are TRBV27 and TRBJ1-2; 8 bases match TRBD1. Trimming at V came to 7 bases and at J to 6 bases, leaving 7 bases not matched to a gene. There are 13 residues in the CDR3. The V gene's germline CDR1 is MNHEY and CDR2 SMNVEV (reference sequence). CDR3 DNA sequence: TGTGCCAGCAAGTGGACAGGGTCGGATGGCTACACCTTC. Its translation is CASKWTGSDGYTF.

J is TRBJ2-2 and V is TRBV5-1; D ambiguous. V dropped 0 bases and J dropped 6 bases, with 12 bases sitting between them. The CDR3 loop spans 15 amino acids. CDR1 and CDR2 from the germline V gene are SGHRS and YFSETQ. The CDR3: CASSLGSLGSGELFF. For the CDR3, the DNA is TGCGCCAGCAGCTTGGGTTCTCTAGGGTCCGGGGAGCTGTTTTTT.

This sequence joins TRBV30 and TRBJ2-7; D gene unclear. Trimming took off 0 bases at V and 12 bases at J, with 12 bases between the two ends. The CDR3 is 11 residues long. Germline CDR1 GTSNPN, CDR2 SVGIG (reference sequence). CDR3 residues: CAWSVDGALYV. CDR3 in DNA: TGTGCCTGGAGTGTAGATGGTGCATTGTACGTC.

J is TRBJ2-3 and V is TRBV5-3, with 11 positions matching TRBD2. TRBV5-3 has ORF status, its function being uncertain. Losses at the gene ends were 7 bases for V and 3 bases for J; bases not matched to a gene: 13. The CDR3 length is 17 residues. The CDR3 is CARGPQRIAGGTDTQYF. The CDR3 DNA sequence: TGTGCCAGAGGCCCGCAACGGATAGCGGGAGGGACAGATACGCAGTATTTT.

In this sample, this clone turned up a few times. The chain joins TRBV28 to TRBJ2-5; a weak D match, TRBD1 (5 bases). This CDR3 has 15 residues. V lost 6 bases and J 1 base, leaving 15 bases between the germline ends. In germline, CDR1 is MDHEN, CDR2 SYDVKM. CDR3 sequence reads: CASRYTGAVQETQYF. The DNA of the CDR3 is TGTGCCAGCAGATATACTGGGGCAGTCCAAGAGACCCAGTACTTC. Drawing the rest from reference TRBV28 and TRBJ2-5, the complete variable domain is DVKVTQSSRYLVKRTGEKVFLECVQDMDHENMFWYRQDPGLGLRLIYFSYDVKMKEKGDIPEGYSVSREKKERFSLILESASTNQTSMYLCASRYTGAVQETQYFGPGTRLLVL.

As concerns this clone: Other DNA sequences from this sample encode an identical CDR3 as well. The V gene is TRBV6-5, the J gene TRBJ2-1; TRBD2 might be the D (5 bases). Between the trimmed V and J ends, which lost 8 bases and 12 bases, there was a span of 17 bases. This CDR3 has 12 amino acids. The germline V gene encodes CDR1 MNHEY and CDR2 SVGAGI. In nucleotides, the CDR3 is TGTGCCAGCGGAATGGTTGGGAGCAGGCAGTTCTTC. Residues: CASGMVGSRQFF.

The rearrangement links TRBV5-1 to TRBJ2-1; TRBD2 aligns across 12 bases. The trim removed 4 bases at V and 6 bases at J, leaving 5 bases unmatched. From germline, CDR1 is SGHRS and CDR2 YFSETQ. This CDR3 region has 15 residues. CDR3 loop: CASSAGLAGTNEQFF. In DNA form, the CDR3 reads TGCGCCAGCAGCGCAGGACTAGCGGGAACCAATGAGCAGTTCTTC.